These 21 T cell receptor beta chains were sequenced from one sample in a study of Graves' ophthalmopathy and Graves' hyperthyroidism. Scientists amplified the TCR beta CDR3 regions from RNA transcripts. The first round was an RT-PCR with HTBI primers, and the second round was a multiplex PCR. TCRdb re-called the multiplex PCR reads with MiXCR, one entry per CDR3 protein. This table holds 600,000 to 950,000 distinct CDR3 sequences, 35% to 50% found once. Sample: peripheral blood. Receptors were obtained from an adult man with Graves' ophthalmopathy.

This clonotype was found a few times. The rearrangement links TRBV28 to TRBJ2-7; D is ambiguous. CDR3 length: 12 amino acids. Trimming shortened V by 6 bases and J by 5 bases, and 11 bases separated the two germline ends. Germline assignment: CDR1 MDHEN and CDR2 SYDVKM. The CDR3 loop is CASRTIPNEQYF. The CDR3 coding sequence is TGTGCCAGCAGGACAATACCTAACGAGCAGTACTTC.

This clonotype has a single count. The V and J genes are TRBV6-1 and TRBJ1-5; D may be TRBD1 (5 bases). CDR1 is MNHNS and CDR2 is SASEGT in the germline V gene. This CDR3 has 13 residues. The V and J ends lost 6 bases and 4 bases respectively, with 10 bases between them. The CDR3 nucleotides are TGTGCCAGCAGGCCGACAGCTAATCAGCCCCAGCATTTT. Its translation is CASRPTANQPQHF.

This clonotype was observed a few times. This chain connects TRBV20-1 to TRBJ1-5, with 7 bases lining up with TRBD1. Germline trimming cut 5 bases from V and 6 bases from J; bases unmatched to any gene: 4. The CDR3 is 12 amino acids. CDR1 is DFQATT and CDR2 is SNEGSKA in the germline V gene (reference sequence). CDR3 DNA sequence: TGCAGTGCTCCGACAGGGACTCAGCCCCAGCATTTT. This codes for CSAPTGTQPQHF.

The rearrangement uses TRBV19 and TRBJ1-5, with 7 bases aligning to TRBD1. Germline V gives CDR1 LNHDA, CDR2 SQIVND (reference sequence). The CDR3 is 15 residues long. The ends lost 6 bases at V and 1 base at J; junction bases unmatched: 6. The CDR3 bases are TGTGCCAGTAGGGGGACAGCTTTAAGCAATCAGCCCCAGCATTTT. This translates into CASRGTALSNQPQHF.

In its sample, this clonotype was seen a few times. J is TRBJ1-5 and V is TRBV24-1, with a weak D call TRBD1 (5 bases). The CDR3 runs 15 residues. The germline V gene has CDR1 KGHDR and CDR2 SFDVKD. Trimming pared 6 bases from V and 5 bases from J, leaving 16 bases between. The CDR3 sequence is CATSTSRAGYQPQHF. CDR3 DNA sequence: TGTGCCACCAGTACTAGCAGGGCGGGTTATCAGCCCCAGCATTTT.

The chain uses TRBV2 and TRBJ2-7, with 8 bases aligning to TRBD2. The end of the DNA fits TRBJ2-1 better, so the J call may be wrong. The CDR3 runs to 13 residues. Germline loops: CDR1 SNHLY, CDR2 FYNNEI. As DNA, the CDR3 is TGTGCCAGCAGTCTGGCTAGCGGGCGTGAGCAGTTCTTC. Its translation: CASSLASGREQFF.

The chain uses TRBV5-5 and TRBJ1-5, with D possibly being TRBD1 (5 bases). V was shortened by 3 bases and J by 7 bases, with 17 bases between the two germline ends. CDR3 length equals 15 residues. Germline CDR1 SGHKS, CDR2 YYEKEE (reference sequence). CDR3 nucleotides: TGTGCCAGCAGCTCCGGGTGGGGGGTCCGACAGCCCCAGCATTTT. This encodes CASSSGWGVRQPQHF. Combining the CDR3 with reference TRBV5-5 and TRBJ1-5 gives the whole variable domain DAGVTQSPTHLIKTRGQQVTLRCSPISGHKSVSWYQQVLGQGPQFIFQYYEKEERGRGNFPDRFSARQFPNYSSELNVNALLLGDSALYLCASSSGWGVRQPQHFGDGTRLSIL.

The gene calls are TRBV2 and TRBJ1-6; TRBD1 aligns across 10 bases. Trimming took 2 bases from V and 9 from J; bases not matched to a gene: 4. This CDR3 spans 15 amino acids. The germline CDR1 and CDR2 sequences are SNHLY and FYNNEI. The CDR3: CASSESGTGVSPLHF. The CDR3 DNA reads TGTGCCAGCAGTGAATCTGGGACAGGGGTTTCACCCCTCCACTTT.

This clonotype was detected many times. V gene TRBV2 combines with J gene TRBJ1-3; 8 bases align to TRBD1. From germline, CDR1 is SNHLY and CDR2 FYNNEI. This CDR3 spans 16 amino acids. V was clipped by 3 bases and J by 0 bases; unmatched bases: 4. The CDR3 DNA reads TGTGCCAGCAGTGAGCAGGGGGCAAGCTCTGGAAACACCATATATTTT. This translates into CASSEQGASSGNTIYF.

This clonotype has a single count. The rearrangement joins TRBV7-2 to TRBJ2-7, with D perhaps TRBD2 (6 bases). V dropped 5 bases and J dropped 2 bases, with 13 bases sitting between them. The length of the CDR3 is 14 residues. Germline loops: CDR1 SGHTA, CDR2 FQGNSA. The CDR3 sequence: CASSTGGEAYEQYF. The CDR3 region has the DNA TGTGCCAGCAGCACGGGCGGGGAGGCCTACGAGCAGTACTTC.

Notes on this clonotype: One end of the junction is discordant with germline, which a read error may explain. The chain uses TRBV19 and TRBJ1-1, with D perhaps TRBD1 (6 bases). The CDR3 runs to 13 residues. Per germline, CDR1 LNHDA and CDR2 SQIVND (reference sequence). The CDR3 spells CASWGGGWAEASF. DNA of the CDR3: TGTGCCAGTTGGGGGGGGGGCTGGGCTGAAGCTTCCTTT.

The chain employs TRBV6-5 and TRBJ1-5, with a possible D match to TRBD1 (5 bases). The CDR3 has 17 amino acids. The V end was cut by 5 bases, the J end by 0 bases, with 17 bases between. Germline values: CDR1 MNHEY, CDR2 SVGAGI. The CDR3 here is CASSLSRQTVSNQPQHF. The CDR3 DNA is TGTGCCAGCAGTCTCAGCCGACAGACCGTTAGCAATCAGCCCCAGCATTTT.

The table lists this clonotype with many counts. The chain is built from TRBV7-9 and TRBJ2-7; a possible D gene is TRBD2 (5 bases). Trimming pared 1 base from V and 6 bases from J, leaving 7 bases between. This CDR3 spans 12 amino acids. The germline CDR1 and CDR2 sequences are SEHNR and FQNEAQ (reference sequence). CDR3 loop: CASSLGEGEQYF. The CDR3 bases are TGTGCCAGCAGCTTAGGAGAGGGCGAGCAGTACTTC.

There are many counts of this clonotype. This chain joins TRBV29-1 and TRBJ2-5; TRBD2 matches at 7 bases. Germline V gene data show CDR1 as SQVTM and CDR2 as ANQGSEA. The length of the CDR3 is 12 residues. V was clipped by 3 bases and J by 6 bases; unmatched bases: 4. CDR3 region: CSVDLGGKTQYF. The CDR3, as DNA: TGCAGCGTTGATCTGGGAGGGAAGACCCAGTACTTC.

This clonotype was seen many times. This chain uses TRBV2 with TRBJ1-5, with D unresolved. Germline V gene data show CDR1 as SNHLY and CDR2 as FYNNEI. The V gene lost 0 bases and the J gene lost 5 bases, with 5 bases spanning the gap. The CDR3 totals 13 residues. The CDR3 loop is CASSEALDQPQHF. CDR3 coding DNA: TGTGCCAGCAGTGAAGCGCTCGATCAGCCCCAGCATTTT.

The rearrangement joins TRBV12-3 or TRBV12-4 to TRBJ1-6; D gene uncertain. CDR3 size: 15 residues. V was pared by 7 bases and J by 2 bases, with 12 bases between. Written as DNA, the CDR3 is TGTGCCAGCAACCTTAGAGGTACCTATAATTCACCCCTCCACTTT. As protein: CASNLRGTYNSPLHF.

The V gene is TRBV2, the J gene TRBJ2-7; D uncertain. The CDR3 totals 12 residues. The germline V and J ends were trimmed by 5 bases and 2 bases, with 7 bases remaining between them. Per the germline V gene, CDR1 is SNHLY and CDR2 is FYNNEI. The CDR3 reads CASSKLPYEQYF. In DNA, the CDR3 is TGTGCCAGCAGTAAACTACCCTACGAGCAGTACTTC.

The chain couples TRBV20-1 to TRBJ2-7, with a tentative D call TRBD1 (6 bases). CDR1 DFQATT and CDR2 SNEGSKA come from the germline V gene (reference sequence). V was shortened by 1 base and J by 5 bases, with 15 bases between the two germline ends. This CDR3 has 14 amino acids. This CDR3 reads CSARGPQGRHEQYF. CDR3 nucleotide sequence: TGCAGTGCTAGAGGGCCTCAGGGGCGCCACGAGCAGTACTTC.

The chain couples TRBV25-1 to TRBJ1-6; 10 positions match TRBD1. Losses at the gene ends were 6 bases for V and 9 bases for J; bases not matched to a gene: 11. This CDR3 region has 16 residues. CDR1 is MGHDK, CDR2 SYGVNS, per germline. CDR3 DNA: TGTGCCAGCAGCGCGGCGGGACAGGGGTTTCGTTCACCCCTCCACTTT. Residues: CASSAAGQGFRSPLHF.

The chain is built from TRBV12-3 or TRBV12-4 and TRBJ1-1; 7 bases agree with TRBD1. The CDR3 has 13 residues. The trim removed 10 bases at V and 5 bases at J, leaving 10 bases unmatched. The DNA of the CDR3 is TGTGCCATCGAGGCAGGGGGTTTTACTGAAGCTTTCTTT. It yields the protein CAIEAGGFTEAFF.

This clonotype appeared a few times. The V gene is TRBV20-1, the J gene TRBJ2-5; the D gene is possibly TRBD1 (6 bases). Germline V lookup: CDR1 DFQATT, CDR2 SNEGSKA (reference sequence). V shed 0 bases and J shed 1 base, with 18 bases lying between them. The CDR3 spans 17 residues. The CDR3: CSARDGGPGAPQETQYF. The CDR3 DNA reads TGCAGTGCTAGAGATGGCGGTCCAGGGGCCCCCCAAGAGACCCAGTACTTC.